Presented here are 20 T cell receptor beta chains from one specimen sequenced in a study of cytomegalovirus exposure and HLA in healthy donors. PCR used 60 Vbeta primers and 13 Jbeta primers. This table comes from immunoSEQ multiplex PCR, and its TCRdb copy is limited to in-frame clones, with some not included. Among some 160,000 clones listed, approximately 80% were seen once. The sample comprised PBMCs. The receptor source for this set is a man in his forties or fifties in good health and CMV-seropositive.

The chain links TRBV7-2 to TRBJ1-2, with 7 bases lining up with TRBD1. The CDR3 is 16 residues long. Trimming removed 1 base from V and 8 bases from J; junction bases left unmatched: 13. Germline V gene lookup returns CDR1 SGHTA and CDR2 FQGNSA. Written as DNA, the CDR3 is TGTGCCAGCAGCTTAGAGGGGGCCAGGATCGCGTTGGGCTACACCTTC. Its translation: CASSLEGARIALGYTF. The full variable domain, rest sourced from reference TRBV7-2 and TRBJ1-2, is GAGVSQSPSNKVTEKGKDVELRCDPISGHTALYWYRQSLGQGLEFLIYFQGNSAPDKSGLPSDRFSAERTGGSVSTLTIQRTQQEDSAVYLCASSLEGARIALGYTFGSGTRLTVV.

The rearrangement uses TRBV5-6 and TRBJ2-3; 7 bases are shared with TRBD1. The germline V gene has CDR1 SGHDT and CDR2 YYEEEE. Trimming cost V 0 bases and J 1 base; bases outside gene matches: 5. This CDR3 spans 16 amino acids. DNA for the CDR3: TGTGCCAGCAGCTTGGATTCAGGGACAGGCACAGATACGCAGTATTTT. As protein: CASSLDSGTGTDTQYF.

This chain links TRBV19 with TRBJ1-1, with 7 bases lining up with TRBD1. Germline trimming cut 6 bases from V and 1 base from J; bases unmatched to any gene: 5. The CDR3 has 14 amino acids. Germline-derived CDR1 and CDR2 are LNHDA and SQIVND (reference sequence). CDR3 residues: CASSSQGGNTEAFF. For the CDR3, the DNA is TGTGCCAGTAGCTCGCAGGGGGGGAACACTGAAGCTTTCTTT.

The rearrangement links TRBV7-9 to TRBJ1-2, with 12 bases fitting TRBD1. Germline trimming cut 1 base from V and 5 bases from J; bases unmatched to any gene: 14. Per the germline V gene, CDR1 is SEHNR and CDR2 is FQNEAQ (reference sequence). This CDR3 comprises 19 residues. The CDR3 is CASSLVSPIGTGGRYGYTF. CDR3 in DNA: TGTGCCAGCAGCTTAGTTAGTCCAATCGGGACAGGGGGCCGGTATGGCTACACCTTC.

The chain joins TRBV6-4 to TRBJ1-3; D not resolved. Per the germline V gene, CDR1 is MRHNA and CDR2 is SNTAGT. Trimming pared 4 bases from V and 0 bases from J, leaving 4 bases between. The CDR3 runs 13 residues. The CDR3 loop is CASSGGSGNTIYF. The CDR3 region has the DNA TGTGCCAGCAGTGGAGGCTCTGGAAACACCATATATTTT.

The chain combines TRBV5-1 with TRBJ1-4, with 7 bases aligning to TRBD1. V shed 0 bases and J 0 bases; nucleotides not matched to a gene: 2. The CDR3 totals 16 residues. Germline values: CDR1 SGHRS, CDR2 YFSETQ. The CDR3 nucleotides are TGCGCCAGCAGCTTGGGGACAGGTGCAACTAATGAAAAACTGTTTTTT. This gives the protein CASSLGTGATNEKLFF.

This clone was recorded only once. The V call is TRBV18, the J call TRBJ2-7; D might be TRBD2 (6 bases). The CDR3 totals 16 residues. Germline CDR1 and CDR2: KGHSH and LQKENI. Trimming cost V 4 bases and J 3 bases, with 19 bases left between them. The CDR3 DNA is TGTGCCAGCTCACGGTATCCGGGGGTGGTCGACTACGAGCAGTACTTC. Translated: CASSRYPGVVDYEQYF.

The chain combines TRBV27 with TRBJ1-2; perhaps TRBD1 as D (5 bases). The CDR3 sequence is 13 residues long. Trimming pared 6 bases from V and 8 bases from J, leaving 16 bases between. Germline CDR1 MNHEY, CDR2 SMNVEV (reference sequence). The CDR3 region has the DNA TGTGCCAGCAGCATGGACAAGCAAGGGGGCTACACCTTC. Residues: CASSMDKQGGYTF.

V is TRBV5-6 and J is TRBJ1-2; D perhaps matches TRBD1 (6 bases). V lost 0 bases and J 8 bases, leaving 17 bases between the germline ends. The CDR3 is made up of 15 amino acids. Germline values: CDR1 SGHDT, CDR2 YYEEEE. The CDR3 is CASSLAPAGARGYTF. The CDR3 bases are TGTGCCAGCAGCTTGGCTCCGGCAGGGGCAAGAGGCTACACCTTC.

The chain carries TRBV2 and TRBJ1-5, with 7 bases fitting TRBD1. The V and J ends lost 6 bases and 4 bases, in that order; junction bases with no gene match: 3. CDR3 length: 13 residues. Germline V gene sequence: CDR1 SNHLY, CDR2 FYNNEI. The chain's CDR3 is CASSVQGNQPQHF. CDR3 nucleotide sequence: TGTGCCAGCAGCGTACAGGGGAATCAGCCCCAGCATTTT. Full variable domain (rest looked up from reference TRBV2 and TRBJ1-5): EPEVTQTPSHQVTQMGQEVILRCVPISNHLYFYWYRQILGQKVEFLVSFYNNEISEKSEIFDDQFSVERPDGSNFTLKIRSTKLEDSAMYFCASSVQGNQPQHFGDGTRLSIL.

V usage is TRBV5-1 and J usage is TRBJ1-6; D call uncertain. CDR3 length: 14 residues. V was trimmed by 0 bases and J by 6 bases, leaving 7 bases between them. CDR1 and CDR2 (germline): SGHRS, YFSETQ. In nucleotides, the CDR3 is TGCGCCAGCAGCTTGGCCTCGGGTAATTCACCCCTCCACTTT. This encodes CASSLASGNSPLHF. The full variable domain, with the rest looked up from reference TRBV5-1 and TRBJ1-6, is KAGVTQTPRYLIKTRGQQVTLSCSPISGHRSVSWYQQTPGQGLQFLFEYFSETQRNKGNFPGRFSGRQFSNSRSEMNVSTLELGDSALYLCASSLASGNSPLHFGNGTRLTVT.

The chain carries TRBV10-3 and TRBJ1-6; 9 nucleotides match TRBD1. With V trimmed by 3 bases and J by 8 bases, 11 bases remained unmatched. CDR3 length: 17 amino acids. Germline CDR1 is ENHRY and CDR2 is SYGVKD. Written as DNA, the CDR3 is TGTGCCATCAGTGAAGGCATACCGGGACAGGGTGATTCACCCCTCCACTTT. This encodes CAISEGIPGQGDSPLHF.

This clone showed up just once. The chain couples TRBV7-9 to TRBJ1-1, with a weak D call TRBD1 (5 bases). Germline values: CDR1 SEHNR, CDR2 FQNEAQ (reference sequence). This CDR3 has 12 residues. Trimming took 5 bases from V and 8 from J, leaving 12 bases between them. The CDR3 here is CASSPQGTEAFF. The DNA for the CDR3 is TGTGCCAGCAGCCCCCAGGGAACAGAAGCTTTCTTT.

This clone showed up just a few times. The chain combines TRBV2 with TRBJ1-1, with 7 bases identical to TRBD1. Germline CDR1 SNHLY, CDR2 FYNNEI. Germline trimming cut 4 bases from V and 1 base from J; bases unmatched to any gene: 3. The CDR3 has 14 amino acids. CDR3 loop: CASSGTGANTEAFF. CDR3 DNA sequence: TGTGCCAGCAGTGGAACAGGGGCGAACACTGAAGCTTTCTTT.

CDR3 in DNA: TGCGCCAGCAGCCTCTCTCCCACAGGAGTAACTGAAGCTTTCTTT. Its protein product is CASSLSPTGVTEAFF. This chain connects TRBV5-1 to TRBJ1-1, with D tentatively TRBD1 (5 bases). The CDR3 sequence is 15 residues long. V was pared by 4 bases and J by 5 bases, with 18 bases between. Germline V gene data show CDR1 as SGHRS and CDR2 as YFSETQ.

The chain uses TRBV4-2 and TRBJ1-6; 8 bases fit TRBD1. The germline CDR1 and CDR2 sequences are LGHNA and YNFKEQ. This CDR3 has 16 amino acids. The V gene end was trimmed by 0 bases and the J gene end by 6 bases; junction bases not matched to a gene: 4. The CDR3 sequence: CASSQEQGGSNSPLHF. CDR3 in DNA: TGTGCCAGCAGCCAAGAACAGGGGGGTAGTAATTCACCCCTCCACTTT.

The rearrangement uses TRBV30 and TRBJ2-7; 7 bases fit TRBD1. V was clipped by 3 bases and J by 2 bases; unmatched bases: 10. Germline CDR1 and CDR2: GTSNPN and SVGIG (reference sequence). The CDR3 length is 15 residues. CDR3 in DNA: TGTGCCTGGAGCCCATCCGGGACAGTGACCTACGAGCAGTACTTC. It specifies CAWSPSGTVTYEQYF. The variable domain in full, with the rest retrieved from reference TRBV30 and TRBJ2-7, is SQTIHQWPATLVQPVGSPLSLECTVEGTSNPNLYWYRQAAGRGLQLLFYSVGIGQISSEVPQNLSASRPQDRQFILSSKKLLLSDSGFYLCAWSPSGTVTYEQYFGPGTRLTVT.

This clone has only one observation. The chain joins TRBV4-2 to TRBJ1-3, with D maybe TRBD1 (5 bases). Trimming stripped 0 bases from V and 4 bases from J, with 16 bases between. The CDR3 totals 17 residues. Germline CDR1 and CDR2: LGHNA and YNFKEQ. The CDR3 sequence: CASSQESLREAGNTIYF. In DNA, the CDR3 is TGTGCCAGCAGCCAAGAATCCCTCAGGGAGGCCGGAAACACCATATATTTT.

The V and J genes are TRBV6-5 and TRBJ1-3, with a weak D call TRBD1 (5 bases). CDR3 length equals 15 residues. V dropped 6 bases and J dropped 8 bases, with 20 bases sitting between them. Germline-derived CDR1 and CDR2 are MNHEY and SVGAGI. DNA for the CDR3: TGTGCCAGCAGGACCGGGACTCAAGTCGGGGACACCATATATTTT. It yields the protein CASRTGTQVGDTIYF.

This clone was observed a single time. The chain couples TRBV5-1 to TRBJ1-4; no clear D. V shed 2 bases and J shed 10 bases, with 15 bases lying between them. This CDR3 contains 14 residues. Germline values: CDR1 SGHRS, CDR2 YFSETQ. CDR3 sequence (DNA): TGCGCCAGCAGCTTACGCCAAGGAAGCGGAAAACTGTTTTTT. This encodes CASSLRQGSGKLFF.